This TCR beta chain is drawn from a study of blood T cells in healthy people across ages. General observations from the study: Among long-lived donors, naive CD4+ cells were more numerous and diversity higher than in aged donors.

Points on this clonotype: What it binds is not known.

V was clipped by 3 bases and J by 0 bases, with 15 bases between them. CDR1 is DFQATT, CDR2 SNEGSKA, per germline (reference sequence). The CDR3 is made up of 16 amino acids. Through a sample-barcoded 5' primer and a J-beta primer mix, a second PCR was run for roughly 6 to 11 cycles. MiXCR, run by TCRdb on the 5' RACE reads, gives a single entry per CDR3 protein. The sample has hundreds of thousands of distinct CDR3 sequences; under 35% are singletons. Isolated per sample were at least 6 million PBMCs. This chain uses TRBV20-1 with TRBJ2-4, with no clear D. This TCR was sampled from a woman older than 75 in good health. The sequenced sample consisted of blood. The CDR3 region has the DNA TGCAGTGCTAGGGAGCAAGATTTTCCAGCCAAAAACATTCAGTACTTC. This sequence encodes CSAREQDFPAKNIQYF.